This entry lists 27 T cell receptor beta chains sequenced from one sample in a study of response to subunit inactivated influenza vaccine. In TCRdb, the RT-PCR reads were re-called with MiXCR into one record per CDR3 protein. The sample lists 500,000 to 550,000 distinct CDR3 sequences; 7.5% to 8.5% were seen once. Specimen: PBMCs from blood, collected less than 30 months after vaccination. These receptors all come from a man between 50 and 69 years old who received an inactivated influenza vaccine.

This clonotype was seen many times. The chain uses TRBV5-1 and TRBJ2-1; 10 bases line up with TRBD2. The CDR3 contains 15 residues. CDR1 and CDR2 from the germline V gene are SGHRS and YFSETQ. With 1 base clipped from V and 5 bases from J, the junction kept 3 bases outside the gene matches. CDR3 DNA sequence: TGCGCCAGCAGCTTGAATAGCGGGGGGCACAATGAGCAGTTCTTC. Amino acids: CASSLNSGGHNEQFF.

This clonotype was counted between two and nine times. CDR3 bases: TGTGCCAGCAGCTTAGGGACAGGTGAAGCAACCCAGTACTTC. Protein: CASSLGTGEATQYF. The chain carries TRBV7-2 and TRBJ2-5; 7 bases fit TRBD1. Trimming at V came to 1 base and at J to 8 bases, leaving 7 bases not matched to a gene. Germline V gene lookup returns CDR1 SGHTA and CDR2 FQGNSA. CDR3 length: 14 residues.

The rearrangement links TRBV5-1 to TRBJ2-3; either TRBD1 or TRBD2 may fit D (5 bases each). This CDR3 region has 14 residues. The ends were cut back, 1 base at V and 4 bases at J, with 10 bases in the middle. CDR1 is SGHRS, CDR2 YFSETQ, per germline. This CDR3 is CASSLSGTADTQYF. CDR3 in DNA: TGCGCCAGCAGCTTGTCAGGGACCGCAGATACGCAGTATTTT.

CDR3 in amino acids: CASSSGTGASTDTQYF. The CDR3 DNA follows: TGTGCCAGCAGTTCAGGGACAGGGGCTAGCACAGATACGCAGTATTTT. The chain uses TRBV11-2 and TRBJ2-3, with 10 nucleotides matching TRBD1. The junction had 6 bases not matched to a gene; V was cut back by 6 bases and J by 0 bases. Germline-derived CDR1 and CDR2 are SGHAT and FQNNGV. The CDR3 runs to 16 residues.

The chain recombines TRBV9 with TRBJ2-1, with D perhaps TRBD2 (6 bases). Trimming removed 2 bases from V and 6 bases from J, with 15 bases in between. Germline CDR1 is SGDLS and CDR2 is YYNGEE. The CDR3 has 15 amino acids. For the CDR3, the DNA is TGTGCCAGCAGCGTTGCGGGAAACCCGGGCAATGAGCAGTTCTTC. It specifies CASSVAGNPGNEQFF.

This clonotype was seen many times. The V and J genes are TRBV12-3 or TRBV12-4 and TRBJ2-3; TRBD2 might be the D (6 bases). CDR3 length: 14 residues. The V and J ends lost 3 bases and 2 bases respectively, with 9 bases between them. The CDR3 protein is CASSLRGPTDTQYF. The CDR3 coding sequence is TGTGCCAGCAGTTTGCGGGGTCCCACAGATACGCAGTATTTT.

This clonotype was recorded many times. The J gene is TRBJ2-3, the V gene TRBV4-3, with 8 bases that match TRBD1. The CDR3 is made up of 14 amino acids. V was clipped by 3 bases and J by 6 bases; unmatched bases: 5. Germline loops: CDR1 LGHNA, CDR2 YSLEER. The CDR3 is CASSHRTGIDTQYF. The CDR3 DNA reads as TGCGCCAGCAGCCACCGGACAGGGATTGATACGCAGTATTTT.

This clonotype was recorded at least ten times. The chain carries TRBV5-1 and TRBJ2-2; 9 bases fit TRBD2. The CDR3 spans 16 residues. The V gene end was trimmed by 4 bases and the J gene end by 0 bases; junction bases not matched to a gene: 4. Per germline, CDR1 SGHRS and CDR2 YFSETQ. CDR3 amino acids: CASSTLAGANTGELFF. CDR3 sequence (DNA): TGCGCCAGCAGCACCTTAGCGGGAGCGAACACCGGGGAGCTGTTTTTT. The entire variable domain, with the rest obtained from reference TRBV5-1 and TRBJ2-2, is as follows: KAGVTQTPRYLIKTRGQQVTLSCSPISGHRSVSWYQQTPGQGLQFLFEYFSETQRNKGNFPGRFSGRQFSNSRSEMNVSTLELGDSALYLCASSTLAGANTGELFFGEGSRLTVL.

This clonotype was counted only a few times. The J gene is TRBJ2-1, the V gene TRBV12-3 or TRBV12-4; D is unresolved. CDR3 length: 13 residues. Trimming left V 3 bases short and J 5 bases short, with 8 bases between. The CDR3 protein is CASSFRADNEQFF. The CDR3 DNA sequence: TGTGCCAGCAGTTTTAGGGCAGACAATGAGCAGTTCTTC.

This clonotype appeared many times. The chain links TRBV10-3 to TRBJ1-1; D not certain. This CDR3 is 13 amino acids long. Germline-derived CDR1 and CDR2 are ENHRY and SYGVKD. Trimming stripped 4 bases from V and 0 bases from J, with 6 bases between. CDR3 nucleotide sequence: TGTGCCATCAGTGTGGGAGTGAACACTGAAGCTTTCTTT. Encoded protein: CAISVGVNTEAFF.

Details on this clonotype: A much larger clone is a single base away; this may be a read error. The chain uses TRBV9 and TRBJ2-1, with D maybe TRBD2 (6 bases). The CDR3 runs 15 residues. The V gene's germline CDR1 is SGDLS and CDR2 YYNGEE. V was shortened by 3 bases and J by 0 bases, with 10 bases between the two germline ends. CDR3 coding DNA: TGTGCCAGCAGCGCGGGACTGGGCTCCTACAATGAGCAGTTCTTC. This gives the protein CASSAGLGSYNEQFF. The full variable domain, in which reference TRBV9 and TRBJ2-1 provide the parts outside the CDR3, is DSGVTQTPKHLITATGQRVTLRCSPRSGDLSVYWYQQSLDQGLQFLIQYYNGEERAKGNILERFSAQQFPDLHSELNLSSLELGDSALYFCASSAGLGSYNEQFFGPGTRLTVL.

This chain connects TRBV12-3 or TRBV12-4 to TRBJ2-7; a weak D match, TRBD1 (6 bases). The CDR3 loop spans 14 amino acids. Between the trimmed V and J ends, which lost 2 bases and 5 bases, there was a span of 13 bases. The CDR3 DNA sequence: TGTGCCAGCAGTTTATACCCAGGGGTCGACGAGCAGTACTTC. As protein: CASSLYPGVDEQYF.

The CDR3 here is CASSHPPNYYEQYF. For the CDR3, the DNA is TGTGCCAGCAGCCATCCCCCGAATTACTACGAGCAGTACTTC. The chain carries TRBV11-2 and TRBJ2-7; D unresolved. This CDR3 region has 14 residues. V lost 5 bases and J lost 3, with 14 bases in between. Germline V gene data show CDR1 as SGHAT and CDR2 as FQNNGV. Based on the CDR3 plus reference TRBV11-2 and TRBJ2-7, the full variable domain is EAGVAQSPRYKIIEKRQSVAFWCNPISGHATLYWYQQILGQGPKLLIQFQNNGVVDDSQLPKDRFSAERLKGVDSTLKIQPAKLEDSAVYLCASSHPPNYYEQYFGPGTRLTVT.

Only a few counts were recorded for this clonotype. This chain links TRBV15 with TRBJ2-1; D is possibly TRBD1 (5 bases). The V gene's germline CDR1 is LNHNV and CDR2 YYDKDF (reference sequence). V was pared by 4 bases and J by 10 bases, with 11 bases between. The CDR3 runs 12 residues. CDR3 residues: CATSNLRTEQFF. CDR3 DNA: TGTGCCACCAGCAACCTGAGGACAGAGCAGTTCTTC. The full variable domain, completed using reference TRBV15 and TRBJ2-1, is DAMVIQNPRYQVTQFGKPVTLSCSQTLNHNVMYWYQQKSSQAPKLLFHYYDKDFNNEADTPDNFQSRRPNTSFCFLDIRSPGLGDTAMYLCATSNLRTEQFFGPGTRLTVL.

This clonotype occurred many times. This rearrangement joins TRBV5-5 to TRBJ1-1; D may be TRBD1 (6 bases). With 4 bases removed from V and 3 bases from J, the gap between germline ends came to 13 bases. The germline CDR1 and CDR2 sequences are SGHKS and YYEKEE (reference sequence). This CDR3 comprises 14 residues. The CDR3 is CASSRDTRYTEAFF. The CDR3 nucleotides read TGTGCCAGCAGCAGGGACACTAGGTACACTGAAGCTTTCTTT.

In nucleotides, the CDR3 is TGCGCCAGCAGCCCCCGGACTAGCGGGAGAGGGCGTTCTGGGGCCAACGTCCTGACTTTC. Protein product: CASSPRTSGRGRSGANVLTF. The chain recombines TRBV5-1 with TRBJ2-6, with 13 nucleotides matching TRBD2. V trimming: 4 bases; J trimming: 1 base; junction bases outside the gene matches: 11. The CDR3 is made up of 20 amino acids. CDR1 is SGHRS and CDR2 is YFSETQ in the germline V gene. The full variable domain, with the rest looked up from reference TRBV5-1 and TRBJ2-6, is KAGVTQTPRYLIKTRGQQVTLSCSPISGHRSVSWYQQTPGQGLQFLFEYFSETQRNKGNFPGRFSGRQFSNSRSEMNVSTLELGDSALYLCASSPRTSGRGRSGANVLTFGAGSRLTVL.

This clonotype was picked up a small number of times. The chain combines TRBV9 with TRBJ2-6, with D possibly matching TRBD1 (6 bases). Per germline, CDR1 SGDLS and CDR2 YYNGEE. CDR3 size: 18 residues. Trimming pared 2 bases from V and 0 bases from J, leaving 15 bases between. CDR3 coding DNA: TGTGCCAGCAGCGTGGGACATACATCCTTCTCTGGGGCCAACGTCCTGACTTTC. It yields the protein CASSVGHTSFSGANVLTF.

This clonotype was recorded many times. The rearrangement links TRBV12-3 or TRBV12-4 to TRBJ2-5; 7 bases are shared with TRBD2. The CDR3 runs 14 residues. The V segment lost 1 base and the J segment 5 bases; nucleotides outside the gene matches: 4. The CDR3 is CASSLGLARETQYF. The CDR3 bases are TGTGCCAGCAGTTTAGGACTAGCACGGGAGACCCAGTACTTC.

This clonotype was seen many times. CDR3 coding DNA: TGTGCCACCAGTGATTGGTCAGGGCGCTATGGCTACACCTTC. Translating gives CATSDWSGRYGYTF. The chain employs TRBV24-1 and TRBJ1-2, with D possibly TRBD1 on 5 matching bases. V was pared by 2 bases and J by 4 bases, with 10 bases between. The CDR3 is made up of 14 amino acids. CDR1 and CDR2 from the germline V gene are KGHDR and SFDVKD.

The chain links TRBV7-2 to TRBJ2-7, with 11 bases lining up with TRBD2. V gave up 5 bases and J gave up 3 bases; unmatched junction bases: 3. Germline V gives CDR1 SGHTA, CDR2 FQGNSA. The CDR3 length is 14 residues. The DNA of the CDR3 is TGTGCCAGCAGCACTAGCGGGAGCGTCTACGAGCAGTACTTC. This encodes CASSTSGSVYEQYF. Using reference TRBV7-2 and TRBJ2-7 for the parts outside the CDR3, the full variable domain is GAGVSQSPSNKVTEKGKDVELRCDPISGHTALYWYRQSLGQGLEFLIYFQGNSAPDKSGLPSDRFSAERTGGSVSTLTIQRTQQEDSAVYLCASSTSGSVYEQYFGPGTRLTVT.

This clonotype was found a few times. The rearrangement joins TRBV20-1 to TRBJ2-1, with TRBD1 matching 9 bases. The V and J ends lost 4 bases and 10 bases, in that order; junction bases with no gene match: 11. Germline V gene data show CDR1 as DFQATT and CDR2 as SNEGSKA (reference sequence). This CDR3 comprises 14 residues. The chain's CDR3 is CSATGTGIFKEQFF. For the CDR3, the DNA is TGCAGTGCTACCGGGACAGGGATTTTCAAGGAGCAGTTCTTC.

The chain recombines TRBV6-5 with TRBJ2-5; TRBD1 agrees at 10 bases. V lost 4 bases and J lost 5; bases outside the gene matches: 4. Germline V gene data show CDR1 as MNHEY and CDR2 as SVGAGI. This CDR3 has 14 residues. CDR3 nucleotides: TGTGCCAGCAGTTGGGACAGGGGAGGGGAGACCCAGTACTTC. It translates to CASSWDRGGETQYF.

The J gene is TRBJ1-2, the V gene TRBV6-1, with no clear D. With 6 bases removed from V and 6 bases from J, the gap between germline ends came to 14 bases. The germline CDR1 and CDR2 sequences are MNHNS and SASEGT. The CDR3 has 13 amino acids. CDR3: CASSIEGLHGYTF. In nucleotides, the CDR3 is TGTGCCAGCAGCATAGAGGGTCTACATGGCTACACCTTC.

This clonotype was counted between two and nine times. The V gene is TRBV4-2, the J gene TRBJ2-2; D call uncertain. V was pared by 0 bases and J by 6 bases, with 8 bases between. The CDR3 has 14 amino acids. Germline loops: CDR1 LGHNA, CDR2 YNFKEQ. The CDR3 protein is CASSQERTPGELFF. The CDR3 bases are TGTGCCAGCAGCCAAGAAAGAACCCCCGGGGAGCTGTTTTTT.

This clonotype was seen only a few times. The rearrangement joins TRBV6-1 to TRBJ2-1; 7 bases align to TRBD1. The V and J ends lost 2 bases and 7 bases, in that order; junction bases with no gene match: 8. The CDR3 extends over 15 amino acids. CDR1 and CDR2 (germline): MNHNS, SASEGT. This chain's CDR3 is CASSERQGGWNEQFF. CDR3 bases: TGTGCCAGCAGTGAAAGACAGGGCGGTTGGAATGAGCAGTTCTTC.

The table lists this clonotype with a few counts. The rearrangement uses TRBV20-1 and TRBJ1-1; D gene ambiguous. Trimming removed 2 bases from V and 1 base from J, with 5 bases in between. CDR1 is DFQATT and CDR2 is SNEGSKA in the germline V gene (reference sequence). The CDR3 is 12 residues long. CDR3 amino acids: CSARRWNTEAFF. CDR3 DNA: TGCAGTGCTAGACGGTGGAACACTGAAGCTTTCTTT.

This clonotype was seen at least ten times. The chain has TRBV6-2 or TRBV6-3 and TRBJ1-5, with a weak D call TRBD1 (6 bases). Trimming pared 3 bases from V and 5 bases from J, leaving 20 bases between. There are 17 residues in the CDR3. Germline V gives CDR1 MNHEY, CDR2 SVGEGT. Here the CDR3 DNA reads TGTGCCAGCAGTTATTGGTTGGAGCCCCGGGGGCATCAGCCCCAGCATTTT. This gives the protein CASSYWLEPRGHQPQHF.